The source of this TCR beta chain is a study of prognosis after radiotherapy for stage I lung cancer. Turning to the study itself: Approximately 15 cases involved newly diagnosed primary stage I lung tumors, and a few involved oligometastatic NSCLC subsequent to surgical resection of the primary tumor. With stereotactic body radiotherapy, no patient received any concurrent therapy. Metastases at distant sites emerged in a few patients after radiotherapy, at a median of about 7 months, whereas under 18 showed no significant progression.

Multiplex PCR, run in two rounds, amplified TCR beta CDR3 from genomic DNA. TRBV and TRBJ genes each had their own specific primers in first-round PCR. TCRdb redid the calling of the multiplex PCR reads with MiXCR, one entry per CDR3 protein. This table holds tens of thousands of distinct CDR3 sequences, 30% to 35% found once. Findings of the study overall: Usage of TRBV and TRBJ genes reportedly differed between metastatic and non-metastatic patients.

This clonotype came up once. Its target is not known. V gave up 4 bases and J gave up 5 bases; unmatched junction bases: 7. Per the germline V gene, CDR1 is KGHSH and CDR2 is LQKENI. The CDR3 loop spans 16 amino acids. The sample in question was PBMCs, obtained before or after stereotactic body radiation therapy (not recorded which). This chain joins TRBV18 and TRBJ2-3; 12 nucleotides align to TRBD2. The TCR sequence derives from a donor over 45 with non-small cell lung cancer. DNA for the CDR3: TGTGCCAGCTCACGACTAGCGGGAGTTGGGGGAGATACGCAGTATTTT. It is translated as CASSRLAGVGGDTQYF.